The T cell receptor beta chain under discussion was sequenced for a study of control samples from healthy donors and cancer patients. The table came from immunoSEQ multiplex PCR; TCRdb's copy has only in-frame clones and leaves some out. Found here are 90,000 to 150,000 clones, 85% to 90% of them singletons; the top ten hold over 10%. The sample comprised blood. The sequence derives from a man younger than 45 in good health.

In DNA form, the CDR3 reads TGTGCCAGCAGCGGAGGGATATACGGCTACACCTTC. This gives the protein CASSGGIYGYTF. The rearrangement joins TRBV9 to TRBJ1-2, with unresolved D. Trimming left V 3 bases short and J 8 bases short, with 11 bases between. Looked up from germline, CDR1 is SGDLS and CDR2 is YYNGEE. This CDR3 comprises 12 residues.